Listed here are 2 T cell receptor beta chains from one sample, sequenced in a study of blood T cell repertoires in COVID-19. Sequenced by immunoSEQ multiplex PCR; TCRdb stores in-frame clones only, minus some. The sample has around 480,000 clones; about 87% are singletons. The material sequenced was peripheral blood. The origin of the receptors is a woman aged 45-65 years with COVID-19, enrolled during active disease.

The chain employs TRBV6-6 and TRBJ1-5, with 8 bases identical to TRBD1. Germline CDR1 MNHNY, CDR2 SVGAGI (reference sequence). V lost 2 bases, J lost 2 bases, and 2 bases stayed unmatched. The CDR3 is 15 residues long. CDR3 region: CASSYAGQGNQPQHF. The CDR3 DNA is TGTGCCAGCAGTTACGCGGGACAGGGCAATCAGCCCCAGCATTTT.

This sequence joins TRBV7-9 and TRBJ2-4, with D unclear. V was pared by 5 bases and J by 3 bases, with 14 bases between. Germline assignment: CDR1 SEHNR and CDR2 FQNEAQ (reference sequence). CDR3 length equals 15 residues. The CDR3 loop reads CASSPSGQGKNIQYF. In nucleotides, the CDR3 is TGTGCCAGCAGCCCGAGTGGGCAAGGCAAAAACATTCAGTACTTC.